Presented here are 9 T cell receptor beta chains from one specimen sequenced in a study of CD8 T cells in ankylosing spondylitis (dated by TCRdb to the late 2010s). These TCRs' antigens remain unknown. Receptor amplification or capture employed 5' RACE. The run used an Illumina HiSeq 2500. The public reads were quality trimmed at Q25 with fastp and then assembled into clones with MiXCR by TCRdb, keeping productive beta chains. Every CDR3 protein is listed once, alongside the most common genes and DNA of its rows. A total of hundreds of thousands of distinct CDR3 sequences appear in this sample, roughly 15% of them only once. The ten largest clones represent under 1.2% of the sample. What the authors observed across the whole study: A TCR beta motif of fewer than 10 highly homologous amino acid variants appeared characteristic of blood from ankylosing spondylitis patients.

Sequenced sample: blood, either unsorted or a sorted T cell fraction (not recorded which). The receptors derive from a male donor with ankylosing spondylitis.

This clonotype was seen a handful of times. CDR3 nucleotide sequence: TGTGCCAGCAGCTTAGCTAGCGGGGGTGCACAAGAGACCCAGTACTTC. This codes for CASSLASGGAQETQYF. The chain employs TRBV11-3 and TRBJ2-5; 10 bases fit TRBD2. This CDR3 has 16 residues. Losses at the gene ends were 1 base for V and 2 bases for J; bases not matched to a gene: 4. The V gene's germline CDR1 is SGHNT and CDR2 YENEEA.

This chain uses TRBV5-6 with TRBJ1-3, with 11 positions matching TRBD1. Unmatched junction bases numbered 11, after V lost 4 bases and J lost 2 bases. This CDR3 has 18 residues. Germline CDR1 SGHDT, CDR2 YYEEEE. CDR3 nucleotide sequence: TGTGCCAGCAGCCCCCGGGACAGGGGGATACTCGCTGGAAACACCATATATTTT. Amino acid sequence: CASSPRDRGILAGNTIYF.

This chain links TRBV6-5 with TRBJ2-7; tentatively, D is TRBD2 (7 bases). CDR3 length equals 14 residues. V was trimmed by 4 bases and J by 3 bases, leaving 13 bases between them. CDR1 is MNHEY, CDR2 SVGAGI, per germline. CDR3 DNA: TGTGCCAGCAGTTCCGCGGGGGCCGACTACGAGCAGTACTTC. Its protein product is CASSSAGADYEQYF.

The sample holds many counts of this clonotype. This rearrangement joins TRBV12-3 or TRBV12-4 to TRBJ2-5; TRBD2 might be the D (6 bases). This CDR3 region has 12 residues. The ends were cut back, 6 bases at V and 7 bases at J, with 12 bases in the middle. Here the CDR3 reads CASSWTKGTQYF. The CDR3 DNA follows: TGTGCCAGCAGCTGGACTAAAGGGACCCAGTACTTC.

This clonotype was seen only a few times. The gene calls are TRBV12-3 or TRBV12-4 and TRBJ2-5; no definite D call. The CDR3 has 14 amino acids. The V gene lost 8 bases and the J gene lost 4 bases, with 17 bases spanning the gap. The CDR3 here is CASSTGSRGETQYF. CDR3 nucleotide sequence: TGTGCCAGCTCAACCGGGTCGCGCGGAGAGACCCAGTACTTC.

V is TRBV20-1 and J is TRBJ2-7; no clear D. V was shortened by 6 bases and J by 4 bases, with 4 bases between the two germline ends. This CDR3 spans 9 amino acids. Looked up from germline, CDR1 is DFQATT and CDR2 is SNEGSKA (reference sequence). CDR3 coding DNA: TGCAGTGCGAGATACGAGCAGTACTTC. Translated: CSARYEQYF.

The chain uses TRBV14 and TRBJ1-2; 9 nucleotides align to TRBD1. Germline values: CDR1 SGHDN, CDR2 FVKESK. The V gene end was trimmed by 0 bases and the J gene end by 5 bases; junction bases not matched to a gene: 10. The length of the CDR3 is 17 residues. The CDR3 loop is CASSQDRGTGLWYGYTF. CDR3 in DNA: TGTGCCAGCAGCCAAGACCGGGGGACAGGGTTGTGGTATGGCTACACCTTC.

The chain links TRBV27 to TRBJ1-2; 8 nucleotides align to TRBD1. Looked up from germline, CDR1 is MNHEY and CDR2 is SMNVEV (reference sequence). Trimming at V came to 5 bases and at J to 4 bases, leaving 9 bases not matched to a gene. The CDR3 sequence is 15 residues long. As DNA, the CDR3 is TGTGCCAGCAGTCCCCAGGGACAGGTGTCCTATGGCTACACCTTC. Its translation is CASSPQGQVSYGYTF.

V gene TRBV19 combines with J gene TRBJ2-5, with 9 bases that match TRBD2. V lost 8 bases to trimming and J lost 6 bases; unmatched junction nucleotides: 10. The V gene's germline CDR1 is LNHDA and CDR2 SQIVND (reference sequence). The CDR3 has 14 residues. CDR3: CASGGLAEGKTQYF. The CDR3 DNA is TGTGCCAGTGGGGGACTAGCTGAGGGAAAGACCCAGTACTTC.